A selection of T cell receptor beta chains follows, all from one sample in a study of TIL therapy for anti-PD-1-resistant metastatic lung cancer. Clones were sequenced by immunoSEQ multiplex PCR, and TCRdb holds only the in-frame ones, with some missing. The data show thousands of clones, with more than 70% seen just once and approximately 10% held by the top ten. The sample was tumor tissue, taken at baseline. The receptors shown here come from a person aged 25-85 years with non-small cell lung cancer. Each CDR3 is given with its conserved first and last residue. The D gene is left open where the match is weak. Size values are once, few and many counts, or a class for expanded clones, and some rows have none.

size	V	J	D	DNA	CDR3
NA	TRBV6-1	TRBJ2-1	TRBD1	TGTGCCAGCACGGACAGGGGCAATAACAATGAGCAGTTCTTC	CASTDRGNNNEQFF
few	TRBV11-2	TRBJ2-7	TRBD1	TGTGCCAGCAGCCCACAGGGGTACGAGCAGTACTTC	CASSPQGYEQYF
NA	TRBV5-1	TRBJ2-7	NA	TGCGCCAGCAGCTTAAAAGACGAGTCCTACGAGCAGTACTTC	CASSLKDESYEQYF
once	TRBV5-1	TRBJ2-1	NA	TGCGCCAGCAGCGACCGCAGTTCTAGCCTCAATGAGCAGTTCTTC	CASSDRSSSLNEQFF
NA	TRBV29-1	TRBJ1-1	NA	TGCAGCTCCGAGGGGGGAGCGAACACTGAAGCTTTCTTT	CSSEGGANTEAFF
NA	TRBV7-9	TRBJ1-1	NA	TGTGCCAGCAGCTTAGCACAGACGACCTTGAACACTGAAGCTTTCTTT	CASSLAQTTLNTEAFF
NA	TRBV4-3	TRBJ2-5	TRBD2	TGCGCCAGCAGCCAAGATTCGGGGCGGGAGCAGTACTTC	CASSQDSGREQYF
few	TRBV27	TRBJ2-1	NA	TGTGCCAGCAGACCGGACAACCGGGGAGAGCAGTTCTTC	CASRPDNRGEQFF
NA	TRBV18	TRBJ2-3	TRBD2	TGTGCCAGCTCACGAGACCGGGGGGGTTTCACAGATACGCAGTATTTT	CASSRDRGGFTDTQYF
NA	TRBV11-3	TRBJ2-3	TRBD2	TGTGCCAGCAGCTTAGTGGCGGGGGGTAGCACAGATACGCAGTATTTT	CASSLVAGGSTDTQYF
few	TRBV5-1	TRBJ1-4	NA	TGCGCCAGCAGCTGGGGGAGGGGAGACGGAGAAAAACTGTTTTTT	CASSWGRGDGEKLFF
once	TRBV2	TRBJ2-1	NA	TGTGCCAGCATTGTGAGTCCCGGGGCCTATGAGCAGTTCTTC	CASIVSPGAYEQFF
few	TRBV7-9	TRBJ1-3	TRBD1	TGTGCCAGCAGCCCTCAACAGGGGGCTGGAAACACCATATATTTT	CASSPQQGAGNTIYF
NA	TRBV5-5	TRBJ2-7	NA	TGTGCCAGCAGCCCTTGGACGGGCCCTTACGAGCAGTACTTC	CASSPWTGPYEQYF
NA	TRBV7-9	TRBJ1-3	TRBD1	TGTGCCAGCAGCTTACGCGGGACAGGGGATGGAAACACCATATATTTT	CASSLRGTGDGNTIYF
NA	TRBV28	TRBJ2-2	TRBD2	TGTGCCAGCAGTTTATTGGCGGGGGTTAACACCGGGGAGCTGTTTTTT	CASSLLAGVNTGELFF
once	TRBV5-6	TRBJ1-1	TRBD1	TGTGCCAGCAGCTTTAAAAGGACAGGGGGCAACACTGAAGCTTTCTTT	CASSFKRTGGNTEAFF
NA	TRBV7-2	TRBJ2-1	TRBD2	TGTGCCAGCAGCTTAGACAGGGTAGCGGGGACCTCCTACAATGAGCAGTTCTTC	CASSLDRVAGTSYNEQFF
few	TRBV13	TRBJ1-2	NA	TGTGCCAGCAGCTCCGGGACCGCTTGGGGCTACACCTTC	CASSSGTAWGYTF
NA	TRBV18	TRBJ1-2	NA	TGTGCCAGCTCTACCGGAAACTATGGCTACACCTTC	CASSTGNYGYTF